The entry below describes one T cell receptor (beta chain). The antigen remains unidentified. This entry belongs to a study of shared clonotypes between healthy human individuals. Whole-study results and caveats: Sequencing depth was predicted to influence how clonotypes are shared among donors.

The assay was run at deep level. Sorted-subset replicate PCRs used 150 to 200 ng DNA, some 31,000 T cell genomes. Measured with immunoSEQ multiplex PCR; TCRdb has only the in-frame clones, and not every one. The sample consists of some 2 million clones, about 95% of them appearing once. Germline loops: CDR1 MRHNA, CDR2 SNTAGT. Trimming removed 2 bases at V and 0 bases at J, with 15 bases between. There are 17 residues in the CDR3. The chain uses TRBV6-4 and TRBJ2-3; D not resolved. The clonotype originates from a man aged 18 to 30 in good health. The sequencing sample was made of naive CD4+ T cells sorted from blood. Subset described: CD45RA+ positively selected. The CDR3 sequence is CASSDPPMWCSTDTQYF. The CDR3 region has the DNA TGTGCCAGCAGTGACCCTCCGATGTGGTGCAGCACAGATACGCAGTATTTT.